The 7 T cell receptor beta chains presented below share a single source sample, sequenced in a study of shared clonotypes between healthy human individuals. The data were produced by immunoSEQ multiplex PCR, yet TCRdb's version contains in-frame clones alone and is incomplete. Here the sample spans under 2,500,000 clones, more than 90% being singletons. The specimen sequenced was naive CD4+ T cells sorted from blood. The subset here: CD45RA+ positively selected. The receptors stem from a man between 18 and 29 years old in good health.

Note on this clone: The sample holds other DNA sequences that translate to the same CDR3. This chain joins TRBV5-1 and TRBJ2-2, with unresolved D. This CDR3 has 16 amino acids. V was pared by 1 base and J by 0 bases, with 10 bases between. Germline CDR1 reads SGHRS; CDR2 reads YFSETQ. The CDR3 DNA follows: TGCGCCAGCAGCTTGCCCGGAACAGCGAACACCGGGGAGCTGTTTTTT. Residues: CASSLPGTANTGELFF.

This chain uses TRBV10-3 with TRBJ2-5; the D gene could be TRBD1 or TRBD2 (6 bases each). The germline V gene encodes CDR1 ENHRY and CDR2 SYGVKD. V gave up 2 bases and J gave up 1 base, with 17 bases separating them. CDR3 length: 17 residues. Here the CDR3 reads CAISERGPQGTQETQYF. As DNA, the CDR3 is TGTGCCATCAGTGAGCGGGGGCCCCAGGGCACCCAAGAGACCCAGTACTTC.

This chain links TRBV7-2 with TRBJ1-6; D is unclear. V lost 2 bases and J lost 8, with 13 bases in between. The CDR3 is made up of 15 amino acids. The germline V gene has CDR1 SGHTA and CDR2 FQGNSA. Written as DNA, the CDR3 is TGTGCCAGCAGCTTACCGGGAGGTTCCCATTCACCCCTCCACTTT. Its translation is CASSLPGGSHSPLHF.

A word on this clone: Distinct nucleotide sequences in the sample also encode this CDR3. The gene calls are TRBV28 and TRBJ1-1, with 7 bases aligning to TRBD1. CDR1 is MDHEN and CDR2 is SYDVKM in the germline V gene. This CDR3 contains 14 residues. After removal of 6 bases from V and 0 bases from J, the junction contained 4 bases not matched to a gene. CDR3 in DNA: TGTGCCAGCAGCGTGACAGGGATGAACACTGAAGCTTTCTTT. Protein product: CASSVTGMNTEAFF.

The rearrangement joins TRBV7-2 to TRBJ1-5, with D tentatively TRBD1 (6 bases). Trimming left V 5 bases short and J 0 bases short, with 14 bases between. The CDR3 is made up of 16 amino acids. Germline V gene data show CDR1 as SGHTA and CDR2 as FQGNSA. The CDR3, as DNA: TGTGCCAGCAGCCCGGGGGCGGCATATAGCAATCAGCCCCAGCATTTT. Its translation is CASSPGAAYSNQPQHF.

Written as DNA, the CDR3 is TGTGCCAGCAGTGGCCTTGCGGGCACCAATCAGCCCCAGCATTTT. Protein sequence: CASSGLAGTNQPQHF. This chain connects TRBV6-1 to TRBJ1-5; D gene unclear. The CDR3 consists of 15 residues. Germline CDR1 and CDR2: MNHNS and SASEGT. V lost 4 bases to trimming and J lost 3 bases, with 13 bases between them.

This sequence joins TRBV12-5 and TRBJ2-1, with 7 bases aligning to TRBD2. Germline CDR1 is LGHNT and CDR2 is FRNRAP. The CDR3 runs to 18 residues. Unmatched junction bases numbered 12, after V lost 0 bases and J lost 4 bases. DNA for the CDR3: TGTGCTAGTGGTTTGGTAACGGGCGGGACTAATACTTACAATGAGCAGTTCTTC. Translating it yields CASGLVTGGTNTYNEQFF. Looking up the rest from reference TRBV12-5 and TRBJ2-1 gives the full variable domain: DARVTQTPRHKVTEMGQEVTMRCQPILGHNTVFWYRQTMMQGLELLAYFRNRAPLDDSGMPKDRFSAEMPDATLATLKIQPSEPRDSAVYFCASGLVTGGTNTYNEQFFGPGTRLTVL.